The clone carrying this T cell receptor beta chain was seen at least ten times. Its target is not known. The SP2 primer and nested alpha and beta constant region primers amplified ligated cDNA in four rounds. Blood and skin TCR RNA was reverse transcribed with alpha and beta constant primers. TCRdb re-derived calls from the 5' RACE reads in MiXCR, one entry per CDR3 protein. The table includes more than 60,000 distinct CDR3 sequences, 6.5% to 9% detected once. This entry comes from a study of naive and memory T cell subsets. Study-wide results and limits: TCR transcript changes with activation or differentiation may affect this RNA method.

A UMI-containing oligonucleotide was joined by 3' ligation to the TCR cDNA template. RNA was extracted from around 2.5 ml of whole blood of healthy adults. Unsorted total RNA, roughly 1 to 1000 ng, was DNase treated before reverse transcription. In germline, CDR1 is SQVTM, CDR2 ANQGSEA. V trimming: 6 bases; J trimming: 7 bases; junction bases outside the gene matches: 12. The length of the CDR3 is 14 residues. The source is a female donor in good health. The chain is built from TRBV29-1 and TRBJ2-7; 10 bases are a match to TRBD1. The CDR3 sequence: CSVKRQGAAGEQYF. In DNA, the CDR3 is TGCAGCGTGAAAAGACAGGGGGCGGCTGGGGAGCAGTACTTC.